This passage covers 5 T cell receptor beta chains from one sample sequenced in a study of blood T cell repertoires in COVID-19. Sequenced by immunoSEQ multiplex PCR; TCRdb stores in-frame clones only, minus some. The repertoire holds around 25,000 clones, with 81% as singletons. The sample consisted of peripheral blood. The receptors were sampled from a man in his 70s with acute or convalescent COVID-19.

The rearrangement joins TRBV9 to TRBJ2-3; 10 bases are a match to TRBD2. The CDR3 is 15 amino acids. Germline V gives CDR1 SGDLS, CDR2 YYNGEE. V dropped 2 bases and J dropped 4; count of bases not matched to a gene: 4. The DNA for the CDR3 is TGTGCCAGCAGCGTCAGCGGGAGGGGCTCAGATACGCAGTATTTT. Translated: CASSVSGRGSDTQYF.

This sequence joins TRBV7-8 and TRBJ1-2; 7 nucleotides agree with TRBD1. Germline V gene sequence: CDR1 SGHVS, CDR2 FQNEAQ. V was clipped by 5 bases and J by 8 bases; unmatched bases: 5. CDR3 length: 12 residues. The CDR3 DNA sequence: TGTGCCAGCAGCACCGACAGGGCGGGCTACACCTTC. Protein: CASSTDRAGYTF.

The chain joins TRBV29-1 to TRBJ1-1; 12 bases agree with TRBD1. V was pared by 8 bases and J by 1 base, with 2 bases of the junction left unmatched. The length of the CDR3 is 13 residues. The germline gives CDR1 SQVTM, CDR2 ANQGSEA. CDR3 residues: CSTGQGANTEAFF. DNA for the CDR3: TGCAGCACGGGACAGGGGGCGAACACTGAAGCTTTCTTT.

The chain couples TRBV15 to TRBJ1-5; the D is unclear. Germline V CDR1 and CDR2: LNHNV, YYDKDF (reference sequence). The germline V and J ends were trimmed by 5 bases and 0 bases, with 8 bases remaining between them. The CDR3 covers 14 residues. CDR3 region: CATSPGYSNQPQHF. As DNA, the CDR3 is TGTGCCACCAGCCCGGGATATAGCAATCAGCCCCAGCATTTT.

This chain joins TRBV6-1 and TRBJ1-4; D is unresolved. The CDR3 length is 15 residues. Germline CDR1 is MNHNS and CDR2 is SASEGT. Deletions cut 2 bases from V and 0 bases from J, with 7 bases between. DNA for the CDR3: TGTGCCAGCAGTGAATCCCGCGCAACTAATGAAAAACTGTTTTTT. It encodes CASSESRATNEKLFF.